This T cell receptor beta chain was observed in a study of tissue T cells after allogeneic stem cell transplantation. Trimming took off 5 bases at V and 2 bases at J, with 9 bases between the two ends. The CDR3 sequence is 13 residues long. The germline gives CDR1 SNHLY, CDR2 FYNGKV (reference sequence). Details on this clone: Gene labels here are mouse ones. The CDR3 is cut off 1 residue early in the read; its end comes from the germline J gene.

The time point is: mouse harvest day 7 after allogeneic transplant. Each mouse received 10^7 T-cell-depleted marrow cells plus 10^6 splenic CD5+ T cells by tail vein. Tissues came from B6→BALB/c major-mismatch GVHD mice at day 7 or 14. Clones were read by immunoSEQ multiplex PCR, and TCRdb kept only the in-frame ones, dropping some. The sample lists 9,500 or so clones, 40% to 50% seen once, with roughly 1.5% in the top ten. The sequence was collected from a female BALB/c mouse given C57BL/6 T cells with graft-versus-host disease after an allogeneic hematopoietic cell transplant. The sequenced sample was skin. The J gene is TRBJ1-2, the V gene TRBV3, with D perhaps matching TRBD1 (5 bases). CDR3 bases read: TGTGCCAGCAGCCCCTCAGGGAACTCCGACTACACC. It specifies CASSPSGNSDYT. The entire CDR3 is CASSPSGNSDYTF.